Listed here are 20 T cell receptor beta chains from one sample, sequenced in a study of blood T cell repertoires in COVID-19. TCRdb's table, derived via immunoSEQ multiplex PCR, lists solely in-frame clones and lacks some. The top ten clones hold 1.5% to 2% of a sample with around 200,000 clones, about 90% of them seen once. The sequenced material came from peripheral blood. These receptors were taken from a man aged 40-49 years with active or convalescent COVID-19.

This clone was counted only a few times. This chain links TRBV28 with TRBJ1-1; D not resolved. V was pared by 7 bases and J by 6 bases, with 9 bases between. Germline CDR1 is MDHEN and CDR2 is SYDVKM. This CDR3 has 11 residues. This CDR3 reads CASTHGAEAFF. The CDR3 nucleotides are TGTGCCAGCACCCATGGAGCTGAAGCTTTCTTT.

The V and J genes are TRBV3-1 (or the pseudogene TRBV3-2) and TRBJ1-1, with 9 positions matching TRBD1. Germline V lookup: CDR1 LGHDT, CDR2 YNNKEL (reference sequence). The J segment lost 4 bases and the V segment lost 2 bases, leaving 2 bases of the junction unmatched. The length of the CDR3 is 14 residues. Written as DNA, the CDR3 is TGTGCCAGCAGCCAACCGGACAGGGGCACTGAAGCTTTCTTT. Protein: CASSQPDRGTEAFF.

The genes are TRBV12-3 or TRBV12-4 and TRBJ1-2; unclear D gene. Trimming removed 8 bases at V and 3 bases at J, with 10 bases between. The CDR3 consists of 12 residues. In DNA, the CDR3 is TGTGCCAGCCAAGTGGCGGACTATGGCTACACCTTC. It yields the protein CASQVADYGYTF.

The rearrangement links TRBV3-1 (or the pseudogene TRBV3-2) to TRBJ2-7; TRBD1 matches 8 bases. The junction had 8 bases not matched to a gene; V was cut back by 3 bases and J by 4 bases. The V gene's germline CDR1 is LGHDT and CDR2 YNNKEL (reference sequence). CDR3 length equals 15 residues. The CDR3 spells CASSQGPGQVYEQYF. The CDR3 DNA reads as TGTGCCAGCAGCCAGGGACCGGGACAGGTTTACGAGCAGTACTTC.

This chain links TRBV5-1 with TRBJ1-1; no clear D gene. CDR1 SGHRS and CDR2 YFSETQ come from the germline V gene. This CDR3 is 15 amino acids long. The ends were cut back, 7 bases at V and 0 bases at J, with 16 bases in the middle. The CDR3 DNA reads as TGCGCCAGCTCTGGCGGCGGGCAGCTGAACACTGAAGCTTTCTTT. It is translated as CASSGGGQLNTEAFF.

This sequence joins TRBV19 and TRBJ2-2; the D gene is possibly TRBD1 (5 bases). V shed 11 bases and J shed 4 bases, with 26 bases lying between them. The germline V gene encodes CDR1 LNHDA and CDR2 SQIVND (reference sequence). The length of the CDR3 is 17 residues. CDR3 bases: TGTGCCGCCTCCACCCGCCAGGGTGGATGTGGCACCGGGGAGCTGTTTTTT. Its protein product is CAASTRQGGCGTGELFF. The full variable domain, rest sourced from reference TRBV19 and TRBJ2-2, is DGGITQSPKYLFRKEGQNVTLSCEQNLNHDAMYWYRQDPGQGLRLIYYSQIVNDFQKGDIAEGYSVSREKKESFPLTVTSAQKNPTAFYLCAASTRQGGCGTGELFFGEGSRLTVL.

V is TRBV2 and J is TRBJ2-3, with 11 bases fitting TRBD2. The germline CDR1 and CDR2 sequences are SNHLY and FYNNEI. The CDR3 has 18 amino acids. The DNA of the CDR3 is TGTGCTCGCGCAAGTCGGAATAGCGGGAGGGCGGGGGCAGATACGCAGTATTTT. It specifies CARASRNSGRAGADTQYF. The variable domain in full, with the rest retrieved from reference TRBV2 and TRBJ2-3, is EPEVTQTPSHQVTQMGQEVILRCVPISNHLYFYWYRQILGQKVEFLVSFYNNEISEKSEIFDDQFSVERPDGSNFTLKIRSTKLEDSAMYFCARASRNSGRAGADTQYFGPGTRLTVL.

This chain joins TRBV7-2 and TRBJ1-4; 8 positions agree with TRBD1. V shed 2 bases, J shed 7 bases, and the junction held 9 bases outside the gene matches. The germline V gene has CDR1 SGHTA and CDR2 FQGNSA. The CDR3 runs 16 residues. In nucleotides, the CDR3 is TGTGCCAGCAGCTTACTGACTCAGGGGGCGGGTGAAAAACTGTTTTTT. The encoded protein is CASSLLTQGAGEKLFF.

This chain joins TRBV5-8 and TRBJ1-2; TRBD1 matches 8 bases. CDR1 SGHTS and CDR2 YDEGEE come from the germline V gene. Trimming at V came to 4 bases and at J to 8 bases, leaving 10 bases not matched to a gene. The CDR3 is 14 amino acids. Here the CDR3 DNA reads TGTGCCAGCAGCACCGACAGGGGCCGGTGGGGCTACACCTTC. As protein: CASSTDRGRWGYTF.

The CDR3 DNA reads as TGTGCCAGCAGGGTACCACCGGGACAGGGGCGGGAAAAACTGTTTTTT. Its translation: CASRVPPGQGREKLFF. The rearrangement uses TRBV28 and TRBJ1-4; 10 bases are a match to TRBD1. Germline V CDR1 and CDR2: MDHEN, SYDVKM. This CDR3 is built from 16 residues. V trimming: 6 bases; J trimming: 8 bases; junction bases outside the gene matches: 12.

This chain connects TRBV21-1 to TRBJ2-1; the tabulated D call, TRBD1, remains unverified against the DNA. TRBV21-1 is assigned pseudogene status. CDR3 size: 18 residues. CDR3 sequence: CASSKVVTGQASYNEQFF. The CDR3 DNA is TGTGCCAGCAGCAAAGTAGTGACCGGACAGGCCTCCTACAATGAGCAGTTCTTC.

In this sample, this clone turned up a few times. The chain joins TRBV6-5 to TRBJ1-2; TRBD1 agrees at 9 bases. Germline CDR1 is MNHEY and CDR2 is SVGAGI. J was trimmed by 7 bases and V by 6 bases; bases with no gene match: 6. The CDR3 contains 13 residues. The CDR3 protein is CASSPGTGFGYTF. The CDR3 nucleotides are TGTGCCAGCAGCCCCGGGACAGGGTTTGGCTACACCTTC.

This chain uses TRBV27 with TRBJ1-1; TRBD1 might be the D (5 bases). CDR1 is MNHEY and CDR2 is SMNVEV in the germline V gene (reference sequence). CDR3 length: 14 amino acids. Trimming cost V 1 base and J 4 bases, with 10 bases left between them. The CDR3 loop reads CASSLLDTSTEAFF. The CDR3 DNA sequence: TGTGCCAGCAGTTTATTGGACACTTCCACTGAAGCTTTCTTT.

The chain combines TRBV2 with TRBJ1-1; D is possibly TRBD1 (6 bases). Trimming took 6 bases from V and 10 from J, leaving 18 bases between them. The CDR3 runs 13 residues. Per germline, CDR1 SNHLY and CDR2 FYNNEI. Here the CDR3 DNA reads TGTGCCAGCAGACTCCAGGGGATTGAATTAGCTTTCTTT. Its protein product is CASRLQGIELAFF.

The chain joins TRBV9 to TRBJ2-2; 7 positions match TRBD2. The CDR3 totals 16 residues. Losses at the gene ends were 4 bases for V and 0 bases for J; bases not matched to a gene: 6. CDR1 and CDR2 (germline): SGDLS, YYNGEE. CDR3 DNA: TGTGCCAGCAGCCCTCGGGGGGATACGAACACCGGGGAGCTGTTTTTT. Its protein product is CASSPRGDTNTGELFF.

The chain employs TRBV6-1 and TRBJ1-2, with 8 bases aligning to TRBD1. The germline V gene has CDR1 MNHNS and CDR2 SASEGT. The V gene end was trimmed by 4 bases and the J gene end by 4 bases; junction bases not matched to a gene: 11. CDR3 length: 16 amino acids. Here the CDR3 DNA reads TGTGCCAGCAGTGGGAACCCCGGACAGGGCGGCTATGGCTACACCTTC. The encoded protein is CASSGNPGQGGYGYTF.

The chain uses TRBV5-6 and TRBJ2-2, with D perhaps TRBD2 (6 bases). Trimming stripped 4 bases from V and 9 bases from J, with 16 bases between. CDR3 length: 14 amino acids. CDR1 and CDR2 (germline): SGHDT, YYEEEE. In nucleotides, the CDR3 is TGTGCCAGCAGCGGGGGGACCAACCACCGGGAGCTGTTTTTT. It encodes CASSGGTNHRELFF.

V usage is TRBV6-1 and J usage is TRBJ1-2; TRBD1 aligns across 7 bases. The CDR3 is 14 residues long. Germline CDR1 MNHNS, CDR2 SASEGT. V lost 2 bases and J lost 5; bases outside the gene matches: 5. CDR3 sequence: CASSEILTGYGYTF. In nucleotides, the CDR3 is TGTGCCAGCAGTGAAATTTTGACAGGGTATGGCTACACCTTC.

This chain links TRBV27 with TRBJ2-1; 8 nucleotides match TRBD2. V dropped 3 bases and J dropped 7; count of bases not matched to a gene: 8. The germline CDR1 and CDR2 sequences are MNHEY and SMNVEV (reference sequence). The CDR3 is 15 amino acids. CDR3 region: CASSFTAGAGNEQFF. The DNA for the CDR3 is TGTGCCAGCAGTTTCACAGCGGGGGCGGGAAATGAGCAGTTCTTC.

V is TRBV20-1 and J is TRBJ2-4, with D tentatively TRBD2 (5 bases). The CDR3 sequence is 11 residues long. The V gene lost 0 bases and the J gene lost 9 bases, with 6 bases spanning the gap. The V gene's germline CDR1 is DFQATT and CDR2 SNEGSKA (reference sequence). CDR3: CSARDGGIQYF. CDR3 DNA: TGCAGTGCTAGAGATGGAGGCATTCAGTACTTC.